A selection of T cell receptor beta chains follows, all from one sample in a study of blood T cell repertoires in COVID-19. Measured with immunoSEQ multiplex PCR; TCRdb has only the in-frame clones, and not every one. This table holds 330,000 or so clones, approximately 88% found once. The sample consisted of peripheral blood. These receptor sequences come from a man aged 30 to 39 with COVID-19, enrolled during active disease. CDR3s include the opening cysteine and the closing phenylalanine or tryptophan. Each record gives: D gene, J gene, V gene, clone size, CDR3 protein, CDR3 DNA. A D gene is named only where the DNA matches it firmly. Only part of the rows carry a size: once, few, many, or a class if the clone is expanded.

>.|TRBJ2-7|TRBV9|.
CASSLDSQDGEQYF
TGTGCCAGCAGCTTGGACAGTCAAGACGGCGAGCAGTACTTC
>.|TRBJ1-4|TRBV27|.
CASSLWRAEKLFF
TGTGCCAGCAGTTTATGGAGAGCTGAAAAACTGTTTTTT
>TRBD1|TRBJ2-5|TRBV5-6|.
CASSLVFSTGGRMKETQYF
TGTGCCAGCAGCTTGGTTTTCTCGACAGGGGGTCGTATGAAAGAGACCCAGTACTTC
>.|TRBJ2-7|TRBV27|few
CASDPSGGGYEQYF
TGTGCCAGCGATCCTAGCGGAGGGGGCTACGAGCAGTACTTC
>TRBD1|TRBJ1-1|TRBV5-4|.
CASSLGTGGTEAFF
TGTGCCAGCAGCTTGGGGACAGGTGGTACTGAAGCTTTCTTT
>TRBD1|TRBJ2-1|TRBV18|.
CASSPPQQGNEQFF
TGTGCCAGCTCACCACCCCAACAGGGGAATGAGCAGTTCTTC
>TRBD1|TRBJ2-7|TRBV5-8|.
CASSRGQGYEQYF
TGTGCCAGCAGCCGGGGACAGGGCTACGAGCAGTACTTC
>.|TRBJ1-6|TRBV7-2|once
CASSLVGQGGIKYNSPLHF
TGTGCCAGCAGCTTAGTAGGGCAGGGAGGAATAAAGTATAATTCACCCCTCCACTTT
>TRBD2|TRBJ2-3|TRBV24-1|once
CATSEDGLAGSTDTQYF
TGTGCCACCAGTGAAGACGGACTAGCGGGATCGACAGATACGCAGTATTTT
>TRBD1|TRBJ2-1|TRBV10-3|once
CAISESRAGGNNEQFF
TGTGCCATCAGTGAGTCAAGGGCAGGGGGCAACAATGAGCAGTTCTTC
>TRBD1|TRBJ2-7|TRBV18|.
CASSPLPRTGYYEQYF
TGTGCCAGCTCACCACTACCCAGGACAGGGTATTACGAGCAGTACTTC
>.|TRBJ2-2|TRBV15|.
CATSREGRLIGELFF
TGTGCCACCAGCAGAGAAGGGAGGTTAATCGGGGAGCTGTTTTTT
>TRBD2|TRBJ2-7|TRBV5-4|.
CASSWRLAGGNGYEQYF
TGTGCCAGCAGCTGGAGACTAGCGGGGGGGAACGGCTACGAGCAGTACTTC
>TRBD1|TRBJ1-2|TRBV7-9|.
CASSRGQDPSANYGYTF
TGTGCCAGCAGCCGGGGACAGGACCCCTCCGCTAACTATGGCTACACCTTC
>.|TRBJ1-2|TRBV3-1/TRBV3-2|.
CASSPLGSGATNYGYTF
TGTGCCAGCAGCCCCCTCGGATCTGGGGCCACCAACTATGGCTACACCTTC
>.|TRBJ1-3|TRBV18|.
CASSPPGGGNTIYF
TGTGCCAGCTCACCTCCGGGAGGGGGTAACACCATATATTTT
>TRBD1|TRBJ2-7|TRBV9|.
CASSPGTGSYYEQYF
TGTGCCAGCAGCCCGGGGACAGGTTCATACTACGAGCAGTACTTC
>.|TRBJ1-4|TRBV6-5|.
CASSRATDNEKLFF
TGTGCCAGCAGTCGAGCGACAGATAATGAAAAACTGTTTTTT
>TRBD1|TRBJ1-2|TRBV9|.
CASSVSTGLVLDGYTF
TGTGCCAGCAGCGTTTCGACAGGGCTCGTCCTGGATGGCTACACCTTC
>.|TRBJ2-1|TRBV5-4|.
CASSLGGPGPNEQFF
TGTGCCAGCAGCTTGGGCGGGCCCGGACCTAATGAGCAGTTCTTC
>TRBD1|TRBJ1-1|TRBV25-1|.
CASSDAGTGKWAFF
TGTGCCAGCAGTGACGCCGGGACAGGTAAATGGGCTTTCTTT
>.|TRBJ2-7|TRBV4-3|.
CASSRAYSPSYEQYF
TGCGCCAGCAGCAGAGCCTATAGCCCCTCCTACGAGCAGTACTTC
>.|TRBJ1-1|TRBV27|.
CASRPTGGGYTEAFF
TGTGCCAGCAGACCGACGGGGGGCGGGTATACTGAAGCTTTCTTT
>.|TRBJ2-7|TRBV7-9|.
CASSTPSRVAPYEQYF
TGTGCCAGCAGCACCCCTTCCAGGGTGGCCCCCTACGAGCAGTACTTC
>.|TRBJ1-2|TRBV25-1|.
CASSEMGPAYYGYTF
TGTGCCAGCAGTGAAATGGGCCCGGCCTACTATGGCTACACCTTC
>.|TRBJ1-3|TRBV3-1/TRBV3-2|.
CASSLKSGSGNTIYF
TGTGCCAGCAGCCTTAAATCGGGTTCTGGAAACACCATATATTTT